This TCR beta chain is from a study of PD-1 blockade in classical Hodgkin lymphoma. TCRdb's table, derived via immunoSEQ multiplex PCR, lists solely in-frame clones and lacks some. The sample has approximately 17,000 clones; less than 75% are singletons. V gave up 0 bases and J gave up 8 bases; unmatched junction bases: 8. CDR3 length: 16 amino acids. The germline V gene has CDR1 MNHEY and CDR2 SVGAGI. Time point defined: cycle 4 day 1 (C4D1), after less than 7 weeks of nivolumab. All patients relapsed after autologous stem cell transplantation, and brentuximab vedotin exposure varied. Complete response, partial response or progressive disease was recorded as best response. Note on this clone: What it binds is not known.

Overall study results and limits: Complete responders had baseline diversity similar to newly diagnosed patients. Significant TCR diversity gains by C4D1 occurred in CD4+ but not CD8+ cells.

The receptor's source is a human donor with classical Hodgkin lymphoma. Sequencing was performed on peripheral blood mononuclear cells (PBMCs), taken before the fourth cycle of nivolumab. J is TRBJ1-4 and V is TRBV6-5; the match to TRBD1 covers 8 bases. The CDR3 region is CASSYSIGAGGEKLFF. The CDR3 DNA reads TGTGCCAGCAGTTACTCGATCGGGGCAGGGGGCGAAAAACTGTTTTTT.